What follows describes a single T cell receptor (beta chain). As to time point: persistent/refractory GD, antithyroid drugs over 5 years with positive TRAb. Generation of the TCR library employed RNA extracted from PBMCs. This entry comes from a study of regulatory T cells in long-lasting Graves disease. Sequencing libraries for TCR beta were prepared with iRepertoire HTBI primers and Arm-PCR of CDR3 regions. Original processing methods: The identification of approximately 62 TRBV and roughly 14 TRBJ segments was made across samples. TCRdb re-analysed the multiplex PCR reads in MiXCR, keeping a single row per CDR3 protein. TCRdb, rather than the study authors, made the V and J calls. The sample records 420,000 or so distinct CDR3 sequences, 23% being singletons. This TCR was recovered from a female donor with Graves disease. This sample comprised peripheral blood mononuclear cells (PBMCs), obtained when the disease was refractory, from a patient treated with antithyroid drugs.

The CDR3 loop is CASSSMGNTEAFF. In nucleotides, the CDR3 is TGTGCCAGCAGCTCGATGGGGAACACTGAAGCTTTCTTT. J is TRBJ1-1 and V is TRBV7-3; D is uncertain. Germline V lookup: CDR1 SGHTA, CDR2 FQGTGA. This CDR3 region has 13 residues. Trimming left V 4 bases short and J 1 base short, with 7 bases between.